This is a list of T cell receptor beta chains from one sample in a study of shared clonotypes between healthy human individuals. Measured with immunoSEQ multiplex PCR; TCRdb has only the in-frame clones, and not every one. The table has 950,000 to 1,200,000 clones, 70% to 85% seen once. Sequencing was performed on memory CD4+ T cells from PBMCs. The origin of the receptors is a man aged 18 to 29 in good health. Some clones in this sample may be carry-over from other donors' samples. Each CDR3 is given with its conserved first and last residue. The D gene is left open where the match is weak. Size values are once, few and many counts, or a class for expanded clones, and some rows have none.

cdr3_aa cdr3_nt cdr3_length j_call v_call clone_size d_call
CASSPTVQGGDLGQFF TGTGCCAGCAGCCCAACCGTACAGGGGGGCGATTTGGGGCAGTTCTTC 16 TRBJ2-1 TRBV27 NA TRBD1
CASSRDRHEKLFF TGTGCCAGCTCACGGGACAGACATGAAAAACTGTTTTTT 13 TRBJ1-4 TRBV18 NA TRBD1
CASSFHGGSGEKLFF TGTGCCAGCAGTTTCCACGGGGGGTCGGGGGAAAAACTGTTTTTT 15 TRBJ1-4 TRBV28 NA NA
CSAGQTYNEQFF TGCAGCGCTGGACAGACGTACAATGAGCAGTTCTTC 12 TRBJ2-1 TRBV29-1 NA NA
CASSLEGGFGSSNTGELFF TGTGCCAGCAGCTTAGAGGGCGGGTTCGGCAGCTCGAACACCGGGGAGCTGTTTTTT 19 TRBJ2-2 TRBV7-9 NA NA
CASSPARGEYEQYF TGTGCCAGCAGCCCGGCGCGTGGAGAATACGAGCAGTACTTC 14 TRBJ2-7 TRBV7-2 NA NA
CASSPIGGSAGGLYNEQFF TGTGCCAGCAGTCCCATCGGGGGGTCGGCGGGAGGGTTGTACAATGAGCAGTTCTTC 19 TRBJ2-1 TRBV28 NA TRBD2
CASRGTGGQPQHF TGTGCCAGCCGGGGGACAGGGGGTCAGCCCCAGCATTTT 13 TRBJ1-5 TRBV6-1 few TRBD1
CASSPGGGNQPQHF TGCGCCAGCAGTCCTGGGGGCGGCAATCAGCCCCAGCATTTT 14 TRBJ1-5 TRBV5-1 NA NA
CASREQGVFYGYTF TGTGCCAGTAGGGAACAGGGGGTATTTTATGGCTACACCTTC 14 TRBJ1-2 TRBV19 NA TRBD1
CASSLGGRAGEQYF TGTGCCAGCAGCTTAGGCGGGAGGGCGGGAGAGCAGTACTTC 14 TRBJ2-7 TRBV7-9 NA TRBD2
CASSSPGRAPGYTF TGTGCCAGCAGTAGTCCCGGCAGGGCCCCTGGCTACACCTTC 14 TRBJ1-2 TRBV27 NA NA
CASSAQGALPGELFF TGTGCCAGCAGTGCACAGGGGGCCTTACCCGGGGAGCTGTTTTTT 15 TRBJ2-2 TRBV6-1 NA TRBD1
CASRGTGLVSPLHF TGTGCCAGCCGGGGGACAGGGTTGGTTTCACCCCTCCACTTT 14 TRBJ1-6 TRBV25-1 NA TRBD1
CASSWTGSSYEQYF TGTGCCAGTAGCTGGACAGGGAGCTCCTACGAGCAGTACTTC 14 TRBJ2-7 TRBV19 NA TRBD1
CSVLTMTGRTEAFF TGCAGCGTCCTAACGATGACAGGGAGGACTGAAGCTTTCTTT 14 TRBJ1-1 TRBV29-1 NA TRBD1
CAIRIGDYGYTF TGTGCCATCAGAATAGGGGACTATGGCTACACCTTC 12 TRBJ1-2 TRBV10-3 NA NA
CASSLVASGGSSYNEQFF TGTGCCAGCAGCTTAGTAGCTAGCGGGGGGAGCTCCTACAATGAGCAGTTCTTC 18 TRBJ2-1 TRBV7-8 NA TRBD2
CASSFPGALYNEQFF TGTGCCAGCAGCTTCCCGGGGGCGCTTTACAATGAGCAGTTCTTC 15 TRBJ2-1 TRBV5-4 NA NA
CASSFGASGSGKDNEQFF TGTGCCAGCAGCTTTGGGGCTTCGGGTAGCGGGAAAGACAATGAGCAGTTCTTC 18 TRBJ2-1 TRBV5-4 NA TRBD2
CAIRTAVGGTIYF TGTGCGATTAGGACGGCAGTTGGAGGCACCATATATTTT 13 TRBJ1-3 TRBV28 NA NA
CASSLLGVYEQYF TGTGCCAGCAGCTTATTGGGGGTCTACGAGCAGTACTTC 13 TRBJ2-7 TRBV7-2 NA NA
CASSANSGVRYF TGTGCCAGCAGCGCGAACTCAGGCGTTCGGTATTTT 12 TRBJ2-3 TRBV7-3 NA NA
CASSQDGRDTEAFF TGTGCCAGCAGCCAAGACGGCAGGGACACTGAAGCTTTCTTT 14 TRBJ1-1 TRBV4-2 NA NA
CAWSLGGSRYEQYF TGTGCCTGGAGTTTAGGAGGCAGTCGCTACGAGCAGTACTTC 14 TRBJ2-7 TRBV30 once NA
CASSAQGLVTDTQYF TGTGCCAGCAGCGCCCAGGGACTAGTCACTGATACGCAGTATTTT 15 TRBJ2-3 TRBV9 few TRBD2
CASSPDTRGYGYTF TGTGCCAGCTCACCAGATACCCGCGGCTATGGCTACACCTTC 14 TRBJ1-2 TRBV18 NA NA
CASSGRGGRQPQHF TGTGCCAGCAGTGGGAGGGGGGGTCGTCAGCCCCAGCATTTT 14 TRBJ1-5 TRBV27 few NA
CASSQELNTEAFF TGTGCCAGCAGCCAGGAGCTGAACACTGAAGCTTTCTTT 13 TRBJ1-1 TRBV14 many NA
CSVLVTLWTEQFF TGCAGCGTTTTAGTGACACTTTGGACTGAGCAGTTCTTC 13 TRBJ2-1 TRBV29-1 NA NA
CASSASGDNEQFF TGTGCCAGCAGCGCTAGCGGTGACAATGAGCAGTTCTTC 13 TRBJ2-1 TRBV6-6 NA TRBD2
CASSWWWTESGNTIYF TGTGCCAGCAGCTGGTGGTGGACCGAGTCTGGAAACACCATATATTTT 16 TRBJ1-3 TRBV7-9 NA NA
CASSRGHPGRDIYF TGTGCCAGTAGTAGGGGGCATCCAGGGCGGGACATATATTTT 14 TRBJ1-3 TRBV19 NA NA
CASSLVVSSVGTDTQYF TGTGCCAGCAGCTTAGTAGTTTCTAGCGTTGGCACAGATACGCAGTATTTT 17 TRBJ2-3 TRBV7-9 few NA
CASSRPFRAWDGYTF TGTGCCAGTAGTCGCCCCTTCCGGGCCTGGGATGGCTACACCTTC 15 TRBJ1-2 TRBV19 NA NA
CASGLVNQGTGELFF TGTGCTAGTGGTTTGGTTAACCAGGGCACCGGGGAGCTGTTTTTT 15 TRBJ2-2 TRBV12-5 NA NA
CASSQDRSPQGTQYF TGCGCCAGCAGCCAAGATCGTAGCCCCCAAGGGACCCAGTACTTC 15 TRBJ2-5 TRBV4-1 few NA
CAWSRDLTAYEQYF TGTGCCTGGAGCCGGGACCTAACGGCCTACGAGCAGTACTTC 14 TRBJ2-7 TRBV30 NA NA
CASSHGQGRTQPQHF TGTGCCAGCTCACACGGACAGGGACGCACTCAGCCCCAGCATTTT 15 TRBJ1-5 TRBV18 NA TRBD1
CASSLYSGRFYEQYF TGTGCCAGCAGTTTATATAGCGGGAGGTTCTACGAGCAGTACTTC 15 TRBJ2-7 TRBV28 NA TRBD2
CASRTEQGPAFF TGTGCCAGCAGGACAGAACAGGGGCCGGCTTTCTTT 12 TRBJ1-1 TRBV2 NA TRBD1